This T cell receptor beta chain was sequenced for a study of blood T cell repertoires in COVID-19. The wider study: Researchers got acute and convalescent COVID-19 samples from the United States, Italy and Spain. The cDNA or gDNA used as material had been derived from T cells, B-cell-depleted T cells, or PBMCs.

Germline V gene sequence: CDR1 SGHTA, CDR2 FQGNSA. V shed 2 bases and J shed 2 bases, with 12 bases lying between them. CDR3 length equals 15 residues. Authors' methods: Cell counts per sample came from amplifying reference gene primers. Assay: immunoSEQ multiplex PCR; the TCRdb copy retains only in-frame clones and omits some. Clone size and the V and J calls come from that table; the DNA yielded D and trimming. The sample holds approximately 160,000 clones, 65% to 85% seen once. This clone was detected only once. V and J are TRBV7-2 and TRBJ2-5; unclear D gene. The receptor was derived from a man aged 55 to 69 with active or convalescent COVID-19. The source material was peripheral blood. CDR3 DNA: TGTGCCAGCAGCTTAATGTCACGGGTTCAAGAGACCCAGTACTTC. Protein sequence: CASSLMSRVQETQYF.